This is a list of T cell receptor beta chains from one sample in a study of cytomegalovirus exposure and HLA in healthy donors. The data were produced by immunoSEQ multiplex PCR, yet TCRdb's version contains in-frame clones alone and is incomplete. This repertoire includes approximately 110,000 clones. Material for sequencing was PBMCs. The receptors stem from a man aged 35 to 55 in good health and CMV-seronegative. Each CDR3 is given with its conserved first and last residue. The D gene is left open where the match is weak.

D gene: .; J gene: TRBJ2-1; V gene: TRBV19; CDR3 protein: CASSPSNHNEQFF; CDR3 DNA: TGTGCCAGTAGTCCCAGTAACCACAATGAGCAGTTCTTC
D gene: .; J gene: TRBJ2-7; V gene: TRBV11-1; CDR3 protein: CASSGGGTASYEQYF; CDR3 DNA: TGTGCCAGCAGCGGCGGCGGGACGGCCTCCTACGAGCAGTACTTC
D gene: TRBD2; J gene: TRBJ2-2; V gene: TRBV7-3; CDR3 protein: CASSLRGRGTGELFF; CDR3 DNA: TGTGCCAGCAGCTTAAGGGGGAGGGGCACCGGGGAGCTGTTTTTT
D gene: TRBD2; J gene: TRBJ2-7; V gene: TRBV10-3; CDR3 protein: CAIRREVSYEQYF; CDR3 DNA: TGTGCCATCAGGCGGGAGGTCTCCTACGAGCAGTACTTC
D gene: .; J gene: TRBJ1-5; V gene: TRBV19; CDR3 protein: CASSPRGIVQPQHF; CDR3 DNA: TGTGCCAGTAGTCCGCGGGGGATTGTTCAGCCCCAGCATTTT
D gene: TRBD1; J gene: TRBJ1-4; V gene: TRBV4-3; CDR3 protein: CASSQGGTGGGEKLFF; CDR3 DNA: TGCGCCAGCAGCCAAGGTGGGACAGGGGGCGGTGAAAAACTGTTTTTT
D gene: .; J gene: TRBJ2-3; V gene: TRBV11-3; CDR3 protein: CASSFRGISLTDTQYF; CDR3 DNA: TGTGCCAGCAGCTTTAGGGGGATCAGCTTGACAGATACGCAGTATTTT
D gene: .; J gene: TRBJ2-7; V gene: TRBV5-1; CDR3 protein: CASSSTLYEQYF; CDR3 DNA: TGCGCCAGCAGCTCTACTCTCTACGAGCAGTACTTC
D gene: TRBD2; J gene: TRBJ2-1; V gene: TRBV5-1; CDR3 protein: CASSFEVAGGYNEQFF; CDR3 DNA: TGCGCCAGCAGCTTTGAGGTAGCGGGAGGGTACAATGAGCAGTTCTTC
D gene: .; J gene: TRBJ2-7; V gene: TRBV28; CDR3 protein: CASSPPEYF; CDR3 DNA: TGTGCCAGCAGTCCCCCCGAGTACTTC
D gene: TRBD1; J gene: TRBJ1-2; V gene: TRBV6-4; CDR3 protein: CASSDTPQGVNGYTF; CDR3 DNA: TGTGCCAGCAGTGACACCCCCCAGGGGGTGAATGGCTACACCTTC
D gene: TRBD2; J gene: TRBJ2-7; V gene: TRBV11-2; CDR3 protein: CASSSGTSGSSYEQYF; CDR3 DNA: TGTGCCAGCAGCTCCGGGACTAGCGGGAGCTCCTACGAGCAGTACTTC
D gene: .; J gene: TRBJ1-2; V gene: TRBV6-1; CDR3 protein: CASRQRTVGGYTF; CDR3 DNA: TGTGCCAGCAGACAAAGGACAGTGGGCGGCTACACCTTC
D gene: .; J gene: TRBJ2-7; V gene: TRBV10-3; CDR3 protein: CAIKSTGSSYEQYF; CDR3 DNA: TGTGCCATCAAAAGCACAGGGAGCTCCTACGAGCAGTACTTC
D gene: TRBD1; J gene: TRBJ1-5; V gene: TRBV18; CDR3 protein: CASLQGAGQPQHF; CDR3 DNA: TGTGCCAGCTTACAGGGGGCTGGTCAGCCCCAGCATTTT
D gene: TRBD1; J gene: TRBJ1-6; V gene: TRBV6-1; CDR3 protein: CASSTGTGQRPPLHF; CDR3 DNA: TGTGCCAGCAGCACCGGGACAGGGCAAAGACCACCCCTCCACTTT
D gene: .; J gene: TRBJ2-1; V gene: TRBV6-6; CDR3 protein: CASSKGEGSYNEQFF; CDR3 DNA: TGTGCCAGCAGCAAGGGGGAGGGCTCCTACAATGAGCAGTTCTTC
D gene: TRBD1; J gene: TRBJ2-1; V gene: TRBV4-1; CDR3 protein: CASSQAGGDEQFF; CDR3 DNA: TGCGCCAGCAGCCAGGCAGGGGGCGATGAGCAGTTCTTC
D gene: .; J gene: TRBJ1-5; V gene: TRBV5-1; CDR3 protein: CASSLTGNSNQPQHF; CDR3 DNA: TGCGCCAGCAGCTTGACAGGGAATAGCAATCAGCCCCAGCATTTT
D gene: TRBD1; J gene: TRBJ1-2; V gene: TRBV13; CDR3 protein: CASSFQGDFYGYTF; CDR3 DNA: TGTGCCAGCAGCTTTCAGGGGGACTTCTATGGCTACACCTTC
D gene: TRBD1; J gene: TRBJ2-2; V gene: TRBV6-5; CDR3 protein: CASSRGQGGGELFF; CDR3 DNA: TGTGCCAGCAGTAGAGGACAGGGGGGCGGGGAGCTGTTTTTT
D gene: TRBD2; J gene: TRBJ2-1; V gene: TRBV7-3; CDR3 protein: CASSPRSASGTYNEQFF; CDR3 DNA: TGTGCCAGCAGCCCCAGGAGTGCTAGCGGGACCTACAATGAGCAGTTCTTC
D gene: .; J gene: TRBJ2-5; V gene: TRBV11-3; CDR3 protein: CASSFGTNQVRLETQYF; CDR3 DNA: TGTGCCAGCAGCTTCGGTACCAACCAGGTTCGGCTGGAGACCCAGTACTTC
D gene: TRBD2; J gene: TRBJ2-3; V gene: TRBV29-1; CDR3 protein: CSGGTSHTQYF; CDR3 DNA: TGCAGCGGCGGGACTAGTCATACGCAGTATTTT
D gene: .; J gene: TRBJ1-2; V gene: TRBV21-1; CDR3 protein: CASSKAGVSRYGYTF; CDR3 DNA: TGTGCCAGCAGCAAAGCAGGGGTTTCGCGGTATGGCTACACCTTC
D gene: TRBD1; J gene: TRBJ2-1; V gene: TRBV9; CDR3 protein: CASSDRDRGDNEQFF; CDR3 DNA: TGTGCCAGCAGCGACCGGGACAGGGGGGACAATGAGCAGTTCTTC
D gene: TRBD2; J gene: TRBJ2-7; V gene: TRBV29-1; CDR3 protein: CSVKIGTSGLYEQYF; CDR3 DNA: TGCAGCGTCAAAATCGGGACTAGCGGATTATACGAGCAGTACTTC
D gene: .; J gene: TRBJ2-7; V gene: TRBV11-3; CDR3 protein: CASSLPDSYYEQYF; CDR3 DNA: TGTGCCAGCAGCTTGCCGGACTCATACTACGAGCAGTACTTC
D gene: TRBD1; J gene: TRBJ2-6; V gene: TRBV15; CDR3 protein: CATSRNRGPGRWNGANVLTF; CDR3 DNA: TGTGCCACCAGCAGGAACAGGGGCCCGGGTCGTTGGAATGGGGCCAACGTCCTGACTTTC
D gene: TRBD1; J gene: TRBJ2-2; V gene: TRBV29-1; CDR3 protein: CSVLGQGAAGELFF; CDR3 DNA: TGCAGCGTTTTGGGACAGGGGGCAGCCGGGGAGCTGTTTTTT
D gene: .; J gene: TRBJ2-1; V gene: TRBV5-5; CDR3 protein: CASSPELAPVRDEQFF; CDR3 DNA: TGTGCCAGCAGCCCAGAGCTAGCTCCAGTGCGGGATGAGCAGTTCTTC